This TCR beta chain originates from a study of T cells in women clearing cervical HPV infection. For the study at large: Controls were women whose single incident HPV16 infection cleared within 12 months without precancer or cancer. With HLA typing for only a few women, HLA confounding remains possible.

Germline V CDR1 and CDR2: SGHNT, YYREEE (reference sequence). There are 13 residues in the CDR3. Deletions cut 0 bases from V and 8 bases from J, with 9 bases between. Cervical HPV DNA detected by MY09/MY11 PCR, typed by dot-blot. Repertoires were generated with immunoSEQ multiplex PCR, while TCRdb's copy carries only in-frame clones and drops some. In all, the sample yields 15,000 to 20,000 clones. General observations from the study: TRBV6-7 relative abundance averaged approximately 0.1% in cases and 0.15% to 0.2% in controls.

A remark on this clone: Its matching antigen is unknown. The sequenced fragment ends 3 residues before the CDR3 boundary, so the rest is inferred from the germline J gene.

This clonotype was obtained from a woman between 18 and 75 years old with a cervical HPV16 infection that either progressed to CIN3+ or cleared (not recorded which). Sample: blood buffy coat. The chain has TRBV5-4 and TRBJ2-1, with D unclear. CDR3 sequence reads: CASSLEVEDEQFF. The part of the CDR3 DNA that was read is TGTGCCAGCAGCTTGGAGGTCGAGGATGAG.